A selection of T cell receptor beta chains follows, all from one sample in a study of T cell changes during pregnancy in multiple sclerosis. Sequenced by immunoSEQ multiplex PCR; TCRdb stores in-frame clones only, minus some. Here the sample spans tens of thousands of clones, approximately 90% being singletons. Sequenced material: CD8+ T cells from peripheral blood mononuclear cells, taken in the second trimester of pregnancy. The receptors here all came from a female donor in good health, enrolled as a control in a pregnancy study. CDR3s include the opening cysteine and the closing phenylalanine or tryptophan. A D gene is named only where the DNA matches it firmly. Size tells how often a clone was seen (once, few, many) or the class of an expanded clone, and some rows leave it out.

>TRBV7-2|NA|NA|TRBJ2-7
TGTGCCAGCAGCGCCTTTTCGGGTTACGAGCAGTACTTC
CASSAFSGYEQYF
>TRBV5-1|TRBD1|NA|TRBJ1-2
TGCGCCAGCAGCGTCGGGACAGGGAAGCATGCCTATGGCTACACCTTC
CASSVGTGKHAYGYTF
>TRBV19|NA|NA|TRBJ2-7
TGTGCCAGTAGTATCTCAGTATCCTACGAGCAGTACTTC
CASSISVSYEQYF
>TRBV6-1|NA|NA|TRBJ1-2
TGTGCCAGCAGTGAAAGCCACCCCGGGGGCTACACCTTC
CASSESHPGGYTF
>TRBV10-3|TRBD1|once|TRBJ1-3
TGTGCCATCTGGGACAGGGAAAACTCTGGAAACACCATATATTTT
CAIWDRENSGNTIYF
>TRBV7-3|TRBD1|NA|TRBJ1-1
TGTGCCAGCAGCTTAAATGCCGGACAGGGGACTGAAGCTTTCTTT
CASSLNAGQGTEAFF
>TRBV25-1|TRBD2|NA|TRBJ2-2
TGTGCCAGCAGCCCTTTCGGGACTAGCGGAACCAACACCGGGGAGCTGTTTTTT
CASSPFGTSGTNTGELFF
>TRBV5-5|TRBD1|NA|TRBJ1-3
TGTGCCAGCAGCGACAGGGGGCTGGGTGGAAACACCATATATTTT
CASSDRGLGGNTIYF
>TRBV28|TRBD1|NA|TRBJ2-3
TGTGCCAGCAGTTTATGGGGGACAGCGCAGTATTTT
CASSLWGTAQYF
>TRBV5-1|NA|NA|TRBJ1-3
TGCGCCAGCAGCTTGGAGGTCGACAGACGATCCTCTGGAAACACCATATATTTT
CASSLEVDRRSSGNTIYF
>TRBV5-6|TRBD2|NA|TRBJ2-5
TGTGCCAGCAGCTTGAGCGGGAGGGCAAAGACCCAGTACTTC
CASSLSGRAKTQYF
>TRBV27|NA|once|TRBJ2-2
TGTGCCAGCGCCCCCGAGGTTCTGAACACCGGGGAGCTGTTTTTT
CASAPEVLNTGELFF
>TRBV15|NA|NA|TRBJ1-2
TGTGCCACCAGCGACCTCGGACAAGAAGGCTACACCTTC
CATSDLGQEGYTF
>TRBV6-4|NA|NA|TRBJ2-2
TGTGCCAGCAGTCTGTCAGGTACCGGGGAGCTGTTTTTT
CASSLSGTGELFF
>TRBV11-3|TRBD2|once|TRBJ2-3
TGTGCCAGCAGCTTAGGCATCGGGAGGGAACCAGATACGCAGTATTTT
CASSLGIGREPDTQYF
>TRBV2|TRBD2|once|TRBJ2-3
TGTGCCAGCAGTGGAGAGCGGGAGATAGCCACAGATACGCAGTATTTT
CASSGEREIATDTQYF
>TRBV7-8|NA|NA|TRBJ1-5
TGTGCCAGCAGCATCGGGCCGGGGGATGGGCCCCAGCATTTT
CASSIGPGDGPQHF
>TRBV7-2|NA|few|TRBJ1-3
TGTGCCAGCAGCGATCGGTCCTCCAGAAACACCATATATTTT
CASSDRSSRNTIYF
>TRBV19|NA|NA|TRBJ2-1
TGTGCCAGTAGCCCTTCAGGGGCGGATGAGCAGTTCTTC
CASSPSGADEQFF
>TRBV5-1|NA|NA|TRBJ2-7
TGCGCCAGCAGCTGGACAGGAGGGCACGAGCAGTACTTC
CASSWTGGHEQYF
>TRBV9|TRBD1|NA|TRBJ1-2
TGTGCCAGCAGCGTAGAAGCCCGGACAGGCTATGGCTACACCTTC
CASSVEARTGYGYTF
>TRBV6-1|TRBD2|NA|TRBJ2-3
TGTGCCGCGGGAAGCGGGAGGTTACCAGATACGCAGTATTTT
CAAGSGRLPDTQYF
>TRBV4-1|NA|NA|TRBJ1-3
TGCGCCAGCAGCCAGCCTCAATGGGGAGACCCGGGCAGAAACACCATATATTTT
CASSQPQWGDPGRNTIYF
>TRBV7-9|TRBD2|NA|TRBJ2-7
TGTGCCAGCAGCACGGGACTAGCGGGAGGGCCAAGCGACGAGCAGTACTTC
CASSTGLAGGPSDEQYF
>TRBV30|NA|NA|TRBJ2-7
TGTGCCTGGAGTCCTTCCTACGAGCAGTACTTC
CAWSPSYEQYF
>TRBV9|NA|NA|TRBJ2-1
TGTGCCAGCAGCGGGACACTGAGCTCCTACAATGAGCAGTTCTTC
CASSGTLSSYNEQFF
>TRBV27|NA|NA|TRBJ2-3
TGTGCCAGCAGTTTCGTCTCTAGCACAGATACGCAGTATTTT
CASSFVSSTDTQYF
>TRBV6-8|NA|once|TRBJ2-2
TGTGCCAGCAGTTACAGGGGTCCAACCGGGGAGCTGTTTTTT
CASSYRGPTGELFF
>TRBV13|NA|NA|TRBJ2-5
TGTGCCAGCAGCTTAGGCCGGTACCAAGAGACCCAGTACTTC
CASSLGRYQETQYF
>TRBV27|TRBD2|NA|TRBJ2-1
TGTGCCAGCATGGCCTTTAGCGGGGACAATGAGCAGTTCTTC
CASMAFSGDNEQFF
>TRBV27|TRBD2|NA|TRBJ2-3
TGTGCCAGCACCATTAGCGGGGCTAGCACAGATACGCAGTATTTT
CASTISGASTDTQYF
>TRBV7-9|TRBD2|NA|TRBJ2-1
TGTGCCACCGGTGGGACTAGCGCCTACAATGAGCAGTTCTTC
CATGGTSAYNEQFF
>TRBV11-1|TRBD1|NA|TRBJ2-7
TGTGCCAGCAGCTTTTGGACAGGGGTAGTCTTCTACGAGCAGTACTTC
CASSFWTGVVFYEQYF
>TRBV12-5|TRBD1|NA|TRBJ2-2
TGTGCTAGTGCTTGGGGACAGCCGACCGGGGAGCTGTTTTTT
CASAWGQPTGELFF
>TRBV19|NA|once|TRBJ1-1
TGTGCCAGTAGTATAGACCAAGGAGGGAACACTGAAGCTTTCTTT
CASSIDQGGNTEAFF
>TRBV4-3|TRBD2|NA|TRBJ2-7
TGCGCCAGCAGCCTCGGGACTAGCGGAACGGGAGGGGAGCAGTACTTC
CASSLGTSGTGGEQYF
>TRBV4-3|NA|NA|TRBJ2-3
TGCGCCAGCTCCCCTCCCGGGAGCAGCACAGATACGCAGTATTTT
CASSPPGSSTDTQYF
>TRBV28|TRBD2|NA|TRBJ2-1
TGTGCCAGCAGACCCGGGGGGGAGGGCAATGAGCAGTTCTTC
CASRPGGEGNEQFF
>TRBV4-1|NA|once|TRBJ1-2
TGCGCCAGCAGCCGCGCGGGAAGGGGATGGTATGGCTACACCTTC
CASSRAGRGWYGYTF
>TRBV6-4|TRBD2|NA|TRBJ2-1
TGTGCCAGCAGTAAGACTAGCGAGTACCCCAATGAGCAGTTCTTC
CASSKTSEYPNEQFF
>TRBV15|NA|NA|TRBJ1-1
TGTGCCACCAGCAGAGATATCGACAGCGACCCCTCCGAAGCTTTCTTT
CATSRDIDSDPSEAFF
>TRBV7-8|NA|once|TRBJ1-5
TGTGCCAGCAGCCTAAATCTCTATGAGCCCCAGCATTTT
CASSLNLYEPQHF
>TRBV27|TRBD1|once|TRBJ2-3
TGTGCCAGCAGTTTGGGGACAGGGGTCACAGATACGCAGTATTTT
CASSLGTGVTDTQYF